This T cell receptor (beta chain) was retrieved from a study of cytomegalovirus exposure and HLA in healthy donors. With 60 Vbeta and 13 Jbeta primers, the PCR was carried out. TCRdb keeps only in-frame clones here, not all; method: immunoSEQ multiplex PCR. The repertoire holds 160,000 or so clones, with 70% to 80% as singletons. The sample holds a few counts of this clone. What it recognizes is unknown. Broader study findings: Common viral pathogens seemed, in a later analysis, to connect with several of the most significant clusters. Researchers reportedly found TCR beta sequences accurately predicted most subjects' HLA-A and HLA-B alleles. Over 15,000 TCR beta sequences were associated with HLA alleles at 0.05 false discovery rate in a later analysis. TCR beta chains associated with HLA were, in a later analysis, more clonally expanded than equally common others.

The germline V gene encodes CDR1 LNHDA and CDR2 SQIVND (reference sequence). This CDR3 spans 15 amino acids. V lost 2 bases to trimming and J lost 6 bases, with 14 bases between them. The sample was PBMCs. This clonotype originated in a male donor in good health and CMV-seronegative. V usage is TRBV19 and J usage is TRBJ2-1; D is undetermined. CDR3 bases: TGTGCCAGTAGTATATCGGTAGGCGGCCCCAATGAGCAGTTCTTC. It yields the protein CASSISVGGPNEQFF.